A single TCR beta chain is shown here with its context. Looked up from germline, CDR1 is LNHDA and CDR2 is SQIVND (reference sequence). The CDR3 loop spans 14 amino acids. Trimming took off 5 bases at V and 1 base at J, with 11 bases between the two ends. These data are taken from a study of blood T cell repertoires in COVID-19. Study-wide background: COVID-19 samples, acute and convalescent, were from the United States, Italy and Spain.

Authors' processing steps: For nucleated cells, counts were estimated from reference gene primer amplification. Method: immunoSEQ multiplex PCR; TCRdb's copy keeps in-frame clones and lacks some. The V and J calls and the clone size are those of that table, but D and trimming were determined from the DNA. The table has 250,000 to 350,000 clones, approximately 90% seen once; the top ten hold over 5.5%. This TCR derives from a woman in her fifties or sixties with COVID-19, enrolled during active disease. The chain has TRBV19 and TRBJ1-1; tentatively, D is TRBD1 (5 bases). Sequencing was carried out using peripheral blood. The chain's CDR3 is CASSFGHTNTEAFF. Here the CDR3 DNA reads TGTGCCAGTAGTTTCGGACATACGAACACTGAAGCTTTCTTT.